This record looks at one T cell receptor (beta chain) sequence and its context. Its antigen is still unknown. The sequence runs out 3 residues before the end of the CDR3; the remainder is reconstructed from the germline J gene. CVID subjects were neither ill nor on immunomodulatory or immunosuppressive medication at sampling. This entry comes from a study of T cell clonality in common variable immunodeficiency. General study results and limits: Reportedly, TCR beta sequences from common variable immunodeficiency showed fewer deletions and N-nucleotide insertions. CVID subjects showed higher TCRbeta clonality than healthy controls. CVID subjects shared fewer TCRbeta clones than healthy controls did.

Trimming removed 2 bases at V and 6 bases at J, with 11 bases between. The V gene's germline CDR1 is SGHTA and CDR2 FQGNSA. The length of the CDR3 is 14 residues. Sequencing was performed with immunoSEQ multiplex PCR; in TCRdb, only in-frame clones are kept and a portion is missing. The repertoire consists of some 28,000 clones, none detected only once. The V gene is TRBV7-2, the J gene TRBJ2-1, with D unclear. Source material: peripheral blood mononuclear cells. The sequence came from a human donor with common variable immunodeficiency. The CDR3 reads CASSLYSSGNEQFF. The CDR3 bases that were read are TGTGCCAGCAGCTTATACTCATCGGGCAATGAG.